A single sample gave rise to the 27 T cell receptor beta chains below, sequenced in a study of glioma-infiltrating T cells. The iRepertoire nested amplicon-rescue multiplex PCR amplified TCR alpha and beta CDR3s from RNA. TCRdb reprocessed the multiplex PCR reads with MiXCR, giving one entry per CDR3 protein. The table shows 93,000 or so distinct CDR3 sequences, with approximately 28% occurring only once. Sequenced sample: glioma tissue, nonneoplastic brain tissue, or PBMCs (not recorded which). The receptors shown here come from a human donor with low-grade glioma or glioblastoma, undergoing nonglioma brain surgery, or in good health (not recorded which).

This clonotype has a handful of counts. The J gene is TRBJ1-1, the V gene TRBV7-2; 7 bases fit TRBD1. The CDR3 runs to 13 residues. J was trimmed by 4 bases and V by 2 bases; bases with no gene match: 1. Germline CDR1 is SGHTA and CDR2 is FQGNSA. CDR3: CASSLYRGTEAFF. As DNA, the CDR3 is TGTGCCAGCAGCTTATACAGGGGCACTGAAGCTTTCTTT.

This clonotype appeared many times. This chain joins TRBV24-1 and TRBJ2-3, with 9 nucleotides matching TRBD1. The CDR3 runs 15 residues. J gave up 2 bases and V 7 bases, and 6 bases lay outside the gene matches. Germline CDR1 is KGHDR and CDR2 is SFDVKD. Here the CDR3 DNA reads TGTGCCACCAGCCCAGGACAGGGGACCACAGATACGCAGTATTTT. This codes for CATSPGQGTTDTQYF.

V usage is TRBV11-1 and J usage is TRBJ2-4; TRBD2 matches 9 bases. V shed 1 base, J shed 4 bases, and the junction held 11 bases outside the gene matches. This CDR3 is built from 18 residues. Per the germline V gene, CDR1 is SGHAT and CDR2 is FQDESV (reference sequence). CDR3 residues: CASSLEDWGTSGKNIQYF. Here the CDR3 DNA reads TGTGCCAGCAGCTTAGAAGACTGGGGCACTAGCGGGAAAAACATTCAGTACTTC.

This clonotype was picked up a small number of times. The genes are TRBV7-9 and TRBJ1-1; TRBD1 aligns across 11 bases. The CDR3 is 15 amino acids. CDR1 is SEHNR, CDR2 FQNEAQ, per germline (reference sequence). V dropped 10 bases and J dropped 6; count of bases not matched to a gene: 13. The CDR3 loop reads CATTIRDRGEPEAFF. In DNA, the CDR3 is TGTGCCACAACGATCCGGGACAGGGGGGAGCCTGAAGCTTTCTTT. The whole variable domain, remainder taken from reference TRBV7-9 and TRBJ1-1, is DTGVSQNPRHKITKRGQNVTFRCDPISEHNRLYWYRQTLGQGPEFLTYFQNEAQLEKSRLLSDRFSAERPKGSFSTLEIQRTEQGDSAMYLCATTIRDRGEPEAFFGQGTRLTVV.

The table lists this clonotype with many counts. The J gene is TRBJ2-5, the V gene TRBV2, with a tentative D call TRBD1 (6 bases). Germline V gene data show CDR1 as SNHLY and CDR2 as FYNNEI. V lost 5 bases and J lost 1, with 14 bases in between. The CDR3 sequence is 15 residues long. This CDR3 reads CASSYLVGAQETQYF. The CDR3 DNA is TGTGCCAGCAGTTACTTAGTGGGGGCCCAAGAGACCCAGTACTTC.

This clonotype was seen repeatedly, ten times or more. This sequence joins TRBV6-1 and TRBJ2-2; TRBD1 aligns across 7 bases. J was trimmed by 3 bases and V by 8 bases; bases with no gene match: 3. Germline loops: CDR1 MNHNS, CDR2 SASEGT. This CDR3 comprises 13 residues. Here the CDR3 reads CASHGQDTGELFF. CDR3 coding DNA: TGTGCCAGCCATGGACAGGACACCGGGGAGCTGTTTTTT.

In this sample, this clonotype turned up many times. The chain links TRBV28 to TRBJ1-5; no firm D call. CDR1 is MDHEN and CDR2 is SYDVKM in the germline V gene. Deletions cut 1 base from V and 4 bases from J, with 11 bases between. This CDR3 is 15 amino acids long. CDR3 DNA sequence: TGTGCCAGCAGTTTATCTCGCCGGGGAAATCAGCCCCAGCATTTT. Its translation is CASSLSRRGNQPQHF.

At least ten counts were recorded for this clonotype. The chain has TRBV20-1 and TRBJ2-7, with D uncertain. Germline CDR1 and CDR2: DFQATT and SNEGSKA (reference sequence). V was pared by 7 bases and J by 6 bases, with 19 bases between. The CDR3 spans 13 residues. The CDR3 nucleotides read TGCAGTGGAGTGGCCCGGCTGATGGGCGAGCAGTACTTC. It translates to CSGVARLMGEQYF.

This clonotype was picked up many times. This chain links TRBV20-1 with TRBJ1-1; no definite D call. Germline V gene data show CDR1 as DFQATT and CDR2 as SNEGSKA (reference sequence). The germline V and J ends were trimmed by 6 bases and 1 base, with 9 bases remaining between them. The CDR3 runs to 12 residues. The CDR3 DNA sequence: TGCAGTGCCCCCCTCCAGAACACTGAAGCTTTCTTT. It encodes CSAPLQNTEAFF.

With respect to this clonotype: Given a much more abundant clone one base away, this may be a read error. This chain connects TRBV6-2 or TRBV6-3 to TRBJ1-5; TRBD1 agrees at 9 bases. The CDR3 length is 13 residues. Germline loops: CDR1 MNHEY, CDR2 SVGEGT. CDR3 nucleotide sequence: TGTGCCAGCAGGGGACAGGGCGGTCAGCCCCGGCATTTT. Protein sequence: CASRGQGGQPRHF.

As DNA, the CDR3 is TGCAGCGGCCGAGGACAGGGGTTGGGAAACACTGAAGCTTTCTTT. It yields the protein CSGRGQGLGNTEAFF. This rearrangement joins TRBV29-1 to TRBJ1-1, with 9 bases lining up with TRBD1. CDR1 and CDR2 from the germline V gene are SQVTM and ANQGSEA. J gave up 2 bases and V 7 bases, and 11 bases lay outside the gene matches. The CDR3 loop spans 15 amino acids.

The chain combines TRBV19 with TRBJ1-1, with 8 bases fitting TRBD1. The CDR3 loop spans 15 amino acids. The germline V gene has CDR1 LNHDA and CDR2 SQIVND (reference sequence). V shed 6 bases and J 1 base; nucleotides not matched to a gene: 7. CDR3 nucleotides: TGTGCCAGTAGATCGACAGGGGTTTCGAACACTGAAGCTTTCTTT. Protein sequence: CASRSTGVSNTEAFF.

To note about this clonotype: A much larger clone lies a single base off, so this may be a read error. The chain employs TRBV20-1 and TRBJ1-4; D gene ambiguous. CDR3 size: 12 residues. Germline CDR1 and CDR2: DFQATT and SNEGSKA (reference sequence). The CDR3 region has the DNA TGCAGTGCTCCCGGATTAAATGAAAAAATGTTTTTT. Amino acids: CSAPGLNEKMFF.

This clonotype has just a few counts. V usage is TRBV4-3 and J usage is TRBJ2-2; no firm D call. CDR1 LGHNA and CDR2 YSLEER come from the germline V gene. The V and J ends lost 3 bases and 0 bases respectively, with 8 bases between them. CDR3 size: 15 residues. CDR3 amino acids: CASSHEQTNTGELFF. In nucleotides, the CDR3 is TGCGCCAGCAGCCATGAACAGACGAACACCGGGGAGCTGTTTTTT.

About this clonotype: A single base separates this from a much larger clone, so it may be a read error. The chain recombines TRBV4-1 with TRBJ2-7; 9 nucleotides line up with TRBD1. Germline loops: CDR1 MGHRA, CDR2 YSYEKL. J was trimmed by 3 bases and V by 1 base; bases with no gene match: 4. The CDR3 contains 15 residues. CDR3 DNA sequence: TGCGCCAGCAGCCAAGGGCTGGGACAGGGCTACGAGCAGTACTTC. It specifies CASSQGLGQGYEQYF.

The genes are TRBV4-2 and TRBJ1-2, with 8 bases that match TRBD1. The CDR3 runs 14 residues. J gave up 4 bases and V 3 bases, and 4 bases lay outside the gene matches. Germline loops: CDR1 LGHNA, CDR2 YNFKEQ. CDR3 amino acids: CASSQGQAAYGYTF. The CDR3 DNA sequence: TGTGCCAGCAGCCAGGGACAGGCCGCCTATGGCTACACCTTC.

Ten or more counts support this clonotype. The rearrangement uses TRBV4-3 and TRBJ1-2; possible D gene TRBD1, 5 bases. Trimming left V 0 bases short and J 4 bases short, with 15 bases between. The germline CDR1 and CDR2 sequences are LGHNA and YSLEER. The CDR3 runs 16 residues. CDR3 protein: CASSQDRDHATYGYTF. In DNA form, the CDR3 reads TGCGCCAGCAGCCAAGATAGGGACCACGCCACCTATGGCTACACCTTC.

This clonotype showed up just a few times. V usage is TRBV7-3 and J usage is TRBJ2-4, with 7 bases identical to TRBD1. Germline V gene data show CDR1 as SGHTA and CDR2 as FQGTGA. The CDR3 spans 15 residues. Trimming at V came to 4 bases and at J to 5 bases, leaving 8 bases not matched to a gene. The CDR3 loop is CASSSWTGPENIQYF. CDR3 nucleotides: TGTGCCAGCAGCTCGTGGACAGGCCCCGAAAACATTCAGTACTTC.

On this clonotype itself: This could be a read error, since a much larger clone is one nucleotide away. The chain couples TRBV4-1 to TRBJ2-1; TRBD2 matches at 9 bases. The CDR3 is 16 residues long. Germline CDR1 is MGHRA and CDR2 is YSYEKL. V gave up 4 bases and J gave up 7 bases; unmatched junction bases: 11. The CDR3 reads CASSRESSGEWNEQFF. The CDR3 DNA follows: TGCGCCAGCAGCCGAGAATCTAGCGGGGAGTGGAATGAGCAGTTCTTC.

This clonotype was detected ten times or more. CDR3 protein: CASGPGDTQYF. The CDR3 DNA is TGTGCCAGCGGTCCGGGAGATACGCAGTATTTT. The chain has TRBV6-1 and TRBJ2-3; D is unclear. Trimming removed 8 bases at V and 5 bases at J, with 8 bases between. Germline-derived CDR1 and CDR2 are MNHNS and SASEGT. The CDR3 contains 11 residues.

The gene calls are TRBV7-2 and TRBJ2-2; 11 positions match TRBD2. The CDR3 runs 17 residues. Germline lookup yields CDR1 SGHTA and CDR2 FQGNSA. V shed 5 bases, J shed 6 bases, and the junction held 11 bases outside the gene matches. The CDR3 DNA is TGTGCCAGCAGCCACGACCGACTAGCGGGGTCATCCGGGGAGCTGTTTTTT. Protein: CASSHDRLAGSSGELFF.

This clonotype was counted at least ten times. This sequence joins TRBV20-1 and TRBJ2-3, with 7 positions matching TRBD1. This CDR3 is 14 amino acids long. Germline CDR1 reads DFQATT; CDR2 reads SNEGSKA (reference sequence). Losses at the gene ends were 0 bases for V and 6 bases for J; bases not matched to a gene: 6. The CDR3 nucleotides read TGCAGTGCTAGAGAGACAGGGCCGAGTGATACGCAGTATTTT. Protein: CSARETGPSDTQYF.

At least ten counts were recorded for this clonotype. The chain recombines TRBV7-2 with TRBJ2-7; TRBD2 agrees at 11 bases. Trimming took 4 bases from V and 2 from J; bases not matched to a gene: 4. Germline CDR1 reads SGHTA; CDR2 reads FQGNSA. This CDR3 contains 15 residues. The CDR3 bases are TGTGCCAGCAGCTCCCTAGCGGGGGGACCCTACGAGCAGTACTTC. This encodes CASSSLAGGPYEQYF.

This clonotype came up a few times. This rearrangement joins TRBV10-3 to TRBJ1-1; D remains ambiguous. The germline V and J ends were trimmed by 4 bases and 1 base, with 13 bases remaining between them. The CDR3 has 15 amino acids. Per germline, CDR1 ENHRY and CDR2 SYGVKD. The CDR3 is CAISGILTPNTEAFF. The DNA for the CDR3 is TGTGCCATCAGTGGGATTCTTACTCCGAACACTGAAGCTTTCTTT.

This clonotype was observed at least ten times. The V and J genes are TRBV24-1 and TRBJ1-5; D call uncertain. The CDR3 is made up of 15 amino acids. Trimming removed 0 bases at V and 7 bases at J, with 12 bases between. CDR1 and CDR2 (germline): KGHDR, SFDVKD. The CDR3 region is CATSDLRSTGQPQHF. The CDR3 DNA sequence: TGTGCCACCAGTGATTTGCGCAGCACGGGACAGCCCCAGCATTTT.

This clonotype was observed once. Given a much more abundant clone one base away, this may be a read error. The chain joins TRBV2 to TRBJ2-5; D perhaps matches TRBD1 (6 bases). CDR1 and CDR2 from the germline V gene are SNHLY and FYNNEI. CDR3 size: 15 residues. CDR3 sequence (DNA): TGTGCCAGCAGTTACTTAGTGGGGGCCCAAGAGACCAAGTACTTC. It encodes CASSYLVGAQETKYF.

This clonotype was seen a few times. The rearrangement links TRBV3-1 to TRBJ1-1; tentatively, D is TRBD1 (5 bases). Per germline, CDR1 LGHDT and CDR2 YNNKEL (reference sequence). V shed 2 bases and J shed 3 bases, with 10 bases lying between them. The CDR3 runs to 14 residues. The CDR3 coding sequence is TGTGCCAGCAGCCAATTGGGGGGGGACACTGAAGCTTTCTTT. The encoded protein is CASSQLGGDTEAFF.